This TCR beta chain stems from a study of cytomegalovirus exposure and HLA in healthy donors. Whole-study context: Early release data held 85 million or so unique TCRs from HLA-typed donors. Membership in the Caucasian-associated ancestry cluster was found for 81% of nearly 400 genotyped donors. Study-wide findings and caveats: Earlier findings revealed that most TCR beta V segments proved productive either about 90% or about 30% of the time.

In the case of this clone: Its target is unknown.

PCR used 60 Vbeta primers and 13 Jbeta primers. Produced via immunoSEQ multiplex PCR; TCRdb's table is partial and in-frame only. The sample has approximately 150,000 clones; around three fifths are singletons. Trimming pared 4 bases from V and 4 bases from J, leaving 13 bases between. CDR1 is SGHTA, CDR2 FQGTGA, per germline. CDR3 length: 14 amino acids. When sampled, the donors appeared nominally healthy, though they likely had unrecorded immune exposures. The clonotype originates from a woman under 40 in good health and CMV-seropositive. The sequenced sample was PBMCs. The chain carries TRBV7-3 and TRBJ1-1, with D perhaps matching TRBD1 (6 bases). The CDR3 coding sequence is TGTGCCAGCAGCTCCAGGGGAATCGGCACTGAAGCTTTCTTT. It codes for CASSSRGIGTEAFF. Based on the CDR3 plus reference TRBV7-3 and TRBJ1-1, the full variable domain is GAGVSQTPSNKVTEKGKYVELRCDPISGHTALYWYRQSLGQGPEFLIYFQGTGAADDSGLPNDRFFAVRPEGSVSTLKIQRTERGDSAVYLCASSSRGIGTEAFFGQGTRLTVV.